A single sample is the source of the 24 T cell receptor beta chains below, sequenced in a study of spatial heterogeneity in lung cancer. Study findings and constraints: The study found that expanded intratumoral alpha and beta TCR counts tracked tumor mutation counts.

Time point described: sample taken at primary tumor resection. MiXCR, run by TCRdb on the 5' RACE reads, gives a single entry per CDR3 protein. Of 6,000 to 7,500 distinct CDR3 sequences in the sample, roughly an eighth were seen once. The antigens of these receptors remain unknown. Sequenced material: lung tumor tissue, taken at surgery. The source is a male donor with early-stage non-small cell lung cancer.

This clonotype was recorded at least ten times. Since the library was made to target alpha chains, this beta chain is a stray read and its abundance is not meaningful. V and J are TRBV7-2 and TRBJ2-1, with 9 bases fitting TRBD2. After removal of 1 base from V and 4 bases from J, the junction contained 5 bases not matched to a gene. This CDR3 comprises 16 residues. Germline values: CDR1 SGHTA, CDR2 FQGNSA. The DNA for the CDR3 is TGTGCCAGCAGCTTAGTAGGGACTAGCAATTACAATGAGCAGTTCTTC. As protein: CASSLVGTSNYNEQFF.

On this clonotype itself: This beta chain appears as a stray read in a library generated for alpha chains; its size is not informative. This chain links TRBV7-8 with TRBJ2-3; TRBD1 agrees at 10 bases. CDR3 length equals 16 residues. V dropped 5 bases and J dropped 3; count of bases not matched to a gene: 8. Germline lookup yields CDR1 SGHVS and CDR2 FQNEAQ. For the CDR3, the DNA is TGTGCCAGCAGCCCCTGGACAGGGGGTGTAACAGATACGCAGTATTTT. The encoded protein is CASSPWTGGVTDTQYF.

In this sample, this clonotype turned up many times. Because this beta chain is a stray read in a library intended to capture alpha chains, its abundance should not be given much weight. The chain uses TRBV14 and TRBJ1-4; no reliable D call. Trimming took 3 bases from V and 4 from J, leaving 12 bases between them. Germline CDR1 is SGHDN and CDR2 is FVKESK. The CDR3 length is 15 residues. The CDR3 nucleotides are TGTGCCAGCAGCCAGCGTGCCCAATTTAATGAAAAACTGTTTTTT. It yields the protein CASSQRAQFNEKLFF.

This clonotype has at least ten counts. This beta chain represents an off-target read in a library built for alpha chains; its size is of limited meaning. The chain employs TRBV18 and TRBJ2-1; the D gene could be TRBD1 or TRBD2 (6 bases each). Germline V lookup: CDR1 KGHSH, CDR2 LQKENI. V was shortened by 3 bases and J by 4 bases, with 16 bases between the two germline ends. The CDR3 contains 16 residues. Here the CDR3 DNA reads TGTGCCAGCTCACCCTTGGAGGGGGGTTGGTACAATGAGCAGTTCTTC. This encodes CASSPLEGGWYNEQFF.

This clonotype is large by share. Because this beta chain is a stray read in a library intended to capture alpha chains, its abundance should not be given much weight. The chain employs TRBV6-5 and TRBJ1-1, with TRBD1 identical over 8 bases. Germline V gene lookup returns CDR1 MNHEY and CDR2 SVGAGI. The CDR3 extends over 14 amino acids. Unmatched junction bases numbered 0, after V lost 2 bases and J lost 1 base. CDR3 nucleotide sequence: TGTGCCAGCAGTTACGGGACAGGGAACACTGAAGCTTTCTTT. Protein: CASSYGTGNTEAFF.

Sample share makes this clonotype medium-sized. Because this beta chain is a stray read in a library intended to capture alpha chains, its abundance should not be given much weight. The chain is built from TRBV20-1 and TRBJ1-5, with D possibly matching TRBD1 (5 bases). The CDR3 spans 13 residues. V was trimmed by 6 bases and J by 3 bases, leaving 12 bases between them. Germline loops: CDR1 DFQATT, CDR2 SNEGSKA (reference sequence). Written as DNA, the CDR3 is TGCAGTGCGTACGGGGGAGACAATCAGCCCCAGCATTTT. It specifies CSAYGGDNQPQHF.

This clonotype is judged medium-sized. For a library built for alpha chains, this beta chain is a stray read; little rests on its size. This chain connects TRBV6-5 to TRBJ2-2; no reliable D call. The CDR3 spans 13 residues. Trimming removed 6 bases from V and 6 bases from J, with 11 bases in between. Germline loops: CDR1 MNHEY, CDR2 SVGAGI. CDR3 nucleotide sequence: TGTGCCAGCAGCCCAAGGAAGCCCGGGGAGCTGTTTTTT. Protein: CASSPRKPGELFF.

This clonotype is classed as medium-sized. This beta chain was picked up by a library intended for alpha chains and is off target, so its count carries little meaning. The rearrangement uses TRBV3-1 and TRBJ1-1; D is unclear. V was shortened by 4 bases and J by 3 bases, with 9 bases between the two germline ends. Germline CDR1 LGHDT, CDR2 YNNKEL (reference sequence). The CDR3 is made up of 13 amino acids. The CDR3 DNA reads TGTGCCAGCAGCCCCCGACGGTACACTGAAGCTTTCTTT. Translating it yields CASSPRRYTEAFF.

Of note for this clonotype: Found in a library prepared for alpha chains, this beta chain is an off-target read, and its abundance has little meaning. The CDR3 bases are TGCAGTGCTAGCCCGATACAGGCGCCGAACACTGAAGCTTTCTTT. Its translation is CSASPIQAPNTEAFF. The chain has TRBV20-1 and TRBJ1-1; D possibly corresponds to TRBD1 (5 bases). With 3 bases removed from V and 1 base from J, the gap between germline ends came to 15 bases. The germline gives CDR1 DFQATT, CDR2 SNEGSKA (reference sequence). The CDR3 sequence is 15 residues long.

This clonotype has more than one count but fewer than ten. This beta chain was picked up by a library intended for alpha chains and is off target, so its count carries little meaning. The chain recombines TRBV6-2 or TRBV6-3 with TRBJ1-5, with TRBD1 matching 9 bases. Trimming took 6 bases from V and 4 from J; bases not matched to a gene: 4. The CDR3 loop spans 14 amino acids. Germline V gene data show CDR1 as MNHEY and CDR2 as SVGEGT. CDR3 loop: CASSRQGENQPQHF. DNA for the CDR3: TGTGCCAGCAGCAGACAGGGGGAGAATCAGCCCCAGCATTTT.

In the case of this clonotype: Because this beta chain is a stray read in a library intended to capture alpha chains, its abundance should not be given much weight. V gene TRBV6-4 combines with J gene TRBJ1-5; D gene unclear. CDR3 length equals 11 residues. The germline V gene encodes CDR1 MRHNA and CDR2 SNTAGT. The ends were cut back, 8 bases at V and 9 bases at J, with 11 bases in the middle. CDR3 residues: CASSPPRPQHF. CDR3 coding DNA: TGTGCCAGCTCTCCGCCCAGGCCCCAGCATTTT.

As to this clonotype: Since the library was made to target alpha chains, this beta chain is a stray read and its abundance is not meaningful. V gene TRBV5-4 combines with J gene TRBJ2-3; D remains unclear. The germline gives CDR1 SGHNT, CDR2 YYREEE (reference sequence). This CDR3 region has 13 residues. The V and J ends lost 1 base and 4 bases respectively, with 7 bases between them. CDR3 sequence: CASSLRVSDTQYF. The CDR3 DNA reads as TGTGCCAGCAGCTTGCGAGTTTCAGATACGCAGTATTTT.

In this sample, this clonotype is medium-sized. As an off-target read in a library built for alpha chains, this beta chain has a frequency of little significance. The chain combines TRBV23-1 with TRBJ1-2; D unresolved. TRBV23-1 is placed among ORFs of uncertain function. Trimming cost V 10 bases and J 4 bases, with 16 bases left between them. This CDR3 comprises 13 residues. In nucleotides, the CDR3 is TGCGCCAAGGCCAGACCTATTCTCTATGGCTACACCTTC. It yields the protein CAKARPILYGYTF.

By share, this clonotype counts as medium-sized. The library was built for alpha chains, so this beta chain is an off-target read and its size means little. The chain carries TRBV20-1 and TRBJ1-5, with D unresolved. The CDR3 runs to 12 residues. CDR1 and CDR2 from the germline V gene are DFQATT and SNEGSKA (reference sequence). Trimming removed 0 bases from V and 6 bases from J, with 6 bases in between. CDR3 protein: CSARDGTQPQHF. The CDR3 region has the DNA TGCAGTGCTAGAGATGGAACTCAGCCCCAGCATTTT.

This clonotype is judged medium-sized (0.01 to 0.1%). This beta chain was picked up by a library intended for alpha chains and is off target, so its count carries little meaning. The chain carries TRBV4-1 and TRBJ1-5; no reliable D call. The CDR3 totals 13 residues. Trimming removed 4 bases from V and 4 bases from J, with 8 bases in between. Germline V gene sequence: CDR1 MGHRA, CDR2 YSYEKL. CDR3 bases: TGCGCCAGCAGCCCCCAAGAAAATCAGCCCCAGCATTTT. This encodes CASSPQENQPQHF.

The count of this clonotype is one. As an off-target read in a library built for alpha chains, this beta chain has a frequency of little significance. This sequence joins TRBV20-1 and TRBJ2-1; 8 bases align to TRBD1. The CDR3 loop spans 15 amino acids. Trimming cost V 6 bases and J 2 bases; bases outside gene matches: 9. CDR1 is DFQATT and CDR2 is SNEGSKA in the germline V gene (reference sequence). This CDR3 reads CSAQGQGKTYNEQFF. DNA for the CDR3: TGCAGTGCCCAAGGACAGGGTAAAACCTACAATGAGCAGTTCTTC.

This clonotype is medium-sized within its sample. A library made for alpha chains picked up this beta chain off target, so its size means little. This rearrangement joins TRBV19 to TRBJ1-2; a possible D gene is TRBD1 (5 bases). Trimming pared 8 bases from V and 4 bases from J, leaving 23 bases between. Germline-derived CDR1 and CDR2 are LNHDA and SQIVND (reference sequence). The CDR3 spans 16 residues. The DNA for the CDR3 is TGTGCCAGTTCTACTTTAGGGACTGGGGGATTCTATGGCTACACCTTC. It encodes CASSTLGTGGFYGYTF. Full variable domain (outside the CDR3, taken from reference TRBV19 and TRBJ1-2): DGGITQSPKYLFRKEGQNVTLSCEQNLNHDAMYWYRQDPGQGLRLIYYSQIVNDFQKGDIAEGYSVSREKKESFPLTVTSAQKNPTAFYLCASSTLGTGGFYGYTFGSGTRLTVV.

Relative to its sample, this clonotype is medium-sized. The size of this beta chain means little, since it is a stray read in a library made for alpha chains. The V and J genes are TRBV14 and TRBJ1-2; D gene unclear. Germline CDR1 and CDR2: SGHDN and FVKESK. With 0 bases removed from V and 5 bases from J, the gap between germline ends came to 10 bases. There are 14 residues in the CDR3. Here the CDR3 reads CASSQDLRVYGYTF. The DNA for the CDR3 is TGTGCCAGCAGCCAAGATCTAAGGGTATATGGCTACACCTTC.

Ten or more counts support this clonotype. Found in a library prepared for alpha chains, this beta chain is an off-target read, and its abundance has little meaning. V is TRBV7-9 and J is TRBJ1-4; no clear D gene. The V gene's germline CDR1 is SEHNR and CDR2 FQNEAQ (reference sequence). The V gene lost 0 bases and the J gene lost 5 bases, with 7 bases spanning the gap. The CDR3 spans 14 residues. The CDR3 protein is CASSLAARNEKLFF. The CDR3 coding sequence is TGTGCCAGCAGCTTAGCGGCCCGCAATGAAAAACTGTTTTTT.

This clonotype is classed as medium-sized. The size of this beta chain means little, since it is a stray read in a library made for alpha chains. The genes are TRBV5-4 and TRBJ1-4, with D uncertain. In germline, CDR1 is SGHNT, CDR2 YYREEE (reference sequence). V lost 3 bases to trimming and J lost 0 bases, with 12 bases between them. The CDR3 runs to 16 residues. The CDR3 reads CASSSRLKATNEKLFF. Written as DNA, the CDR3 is TGTGCCAGCAGCTCTCGGCTTAAGGCAACTAATGAAAAACTGTTTTTT. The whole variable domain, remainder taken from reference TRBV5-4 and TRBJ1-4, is ETGVTQSPTHLIKTRGQQVTLRCSSQSGHNTVSWYQQALGQGPQFIFQYYREEENGRGNFPPRFSGLQFPNYSSELNVNALELDDSALYLCASSSRLKATNEKLFFGSGTQLSVL.

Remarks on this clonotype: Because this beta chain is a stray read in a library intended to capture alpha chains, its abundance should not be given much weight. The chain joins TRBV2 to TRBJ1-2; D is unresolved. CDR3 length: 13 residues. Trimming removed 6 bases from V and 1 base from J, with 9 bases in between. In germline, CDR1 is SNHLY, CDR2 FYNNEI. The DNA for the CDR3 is TGTGCCAGCAGCCCGAACAGTAACTATGGCTACACCTTC. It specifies CASSPNSNYGYTF.

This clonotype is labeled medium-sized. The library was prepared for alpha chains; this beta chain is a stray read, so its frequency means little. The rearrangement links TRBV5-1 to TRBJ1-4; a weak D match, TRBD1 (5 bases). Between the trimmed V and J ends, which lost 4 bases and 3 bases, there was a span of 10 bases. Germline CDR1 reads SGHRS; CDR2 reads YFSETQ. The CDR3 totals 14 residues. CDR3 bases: TGCGCCAGCAGCGAAAGGGGAGCTAATGAAAAACTGTTTTTT. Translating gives CASSERGANEKLFF. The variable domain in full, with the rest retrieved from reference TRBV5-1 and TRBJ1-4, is KAGVTQTPRYLIKTRGQQVTLSCSPISGHRSVSWYQQTPGQGLQFLFEYFSETQRNKGNFPGRFSGRQFSNSRSEMNVSTLELGDSALYLCASSERGANEKLFFGSGTQLSVL.

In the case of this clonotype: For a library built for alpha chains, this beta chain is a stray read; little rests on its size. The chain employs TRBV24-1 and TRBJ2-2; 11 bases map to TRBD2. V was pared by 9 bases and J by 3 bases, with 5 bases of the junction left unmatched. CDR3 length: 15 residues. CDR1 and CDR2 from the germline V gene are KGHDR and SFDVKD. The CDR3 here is CATGGGLADTGELFF. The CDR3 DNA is TGTGCCACCGGCGGGGGACTAGCGGACACCGGGGAGCTGTTTTTT.

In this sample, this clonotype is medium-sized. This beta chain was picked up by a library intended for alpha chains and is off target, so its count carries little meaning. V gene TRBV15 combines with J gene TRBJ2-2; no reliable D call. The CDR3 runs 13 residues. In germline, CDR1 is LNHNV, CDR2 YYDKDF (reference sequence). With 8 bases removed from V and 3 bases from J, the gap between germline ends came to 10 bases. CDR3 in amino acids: CATSTIDTGELFF. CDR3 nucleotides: TGTGCCACCTCGACAATTGACACCGGGGAGCTGTTTTTT.